The present T cell receptor beta chain was sequenced within a study of human T cells and chemical hapten exposure. Turning to the study itself: Sensitizing treatment utilized 2% DPC over a roughly 2 cm by roughly 2 cm portion of upper inner arm skin. Patch tests of 0.01% DPC on the upper back were read at 6 days. The study, taken as a whole, reports: The count of PT1 expanded TCRs correlated positively with patch test score.

Documented time point: patch test 2, 6 weeks after DPC sensitization. Indicated treatment: therapeutic diphenylcyclopropenone sensitization with weekly scalp DPC. In its sample, this clonotype was seen a few times. As yet, its antigen is unknown. Study processing details: The median was roughly 100,000 TCRs per sample, ranging 23,224 to 690,600. TCRdb independently ran MiXCR on the RACE reads; one entry per CDR3 protein. Clone size and V and J calls follow TCRdb, not the original study. This table holds tens of thousands of distinct CDR3 sequences, roughly 12% found once. V was clipped by 6 bases and J by 1 base, with 10 bases between them. This CDR3 has 14 amino acids.

The source is a man aged 18 to 30 with alopecia areata. Some clones in this sample may be carry-over from other donors' samples. The chain carries TRBV12-3 or TRBV12-4 and TRBJ2-4, with a tentative D call TRBD1 (6 bases). The sample was whole blood, taken in connection with sensitization to the hapten diphenylcyclopropenone (DPC). The CDR3 nucleotides are TGTGCCAGCAGCCGACAGGTCGCCAAAAACATTCAGTACTTC. Its protein is CASSRQVAKNIQYF.